The sequence of this T cell receptor beta chain was determined in a study of cytomegalovirus exposure and HLA in healthy donors. Whole-study context: A prior study identified over 100 million unique TCR beta sequences from 200 million or so T cells. Study observations and caveats: The likely explanation for a cluster of highly shared sequence variants was sequencing artifact. What a later analysis reportedly showed was that an Asian-associated ancestry cluster had fewer N-insertions than the 666-donor mean.

Turning to this clone: The antigen remains undetermined.

The V gene lost 5 bases and the J gene lost 4 bases, with 12 bases spanning the gap. This CDR3 is built from 13 residues. Germline CDR1 is SEHNR and CDR2 is FQNEAQ (reference sequence). In the PCR, 60 Vbeta and 13 Jbeta primers were used. Libraries were prepared by immunoSEQ multiplex PCR; TCRdb keeps only in-frame clonotypes and omits some of them. The sample lists under 150,000 clones, roughly 88% seen once, with approximately 2.5% in the top ten. The chain links TRBV7-9 to TRBJ2-7; D may be TRBD2 (6 bases). Source material: PBMCs. The sequence was obtained from a man between 50 and 59 years old in good health and CMV-seronegative. This CDR3 reads CASSNREFYEQYF. CDR3 DNA: TGTGCCAGCAGCAACCGGGAGTTTTACGAGCAGTACTTC.